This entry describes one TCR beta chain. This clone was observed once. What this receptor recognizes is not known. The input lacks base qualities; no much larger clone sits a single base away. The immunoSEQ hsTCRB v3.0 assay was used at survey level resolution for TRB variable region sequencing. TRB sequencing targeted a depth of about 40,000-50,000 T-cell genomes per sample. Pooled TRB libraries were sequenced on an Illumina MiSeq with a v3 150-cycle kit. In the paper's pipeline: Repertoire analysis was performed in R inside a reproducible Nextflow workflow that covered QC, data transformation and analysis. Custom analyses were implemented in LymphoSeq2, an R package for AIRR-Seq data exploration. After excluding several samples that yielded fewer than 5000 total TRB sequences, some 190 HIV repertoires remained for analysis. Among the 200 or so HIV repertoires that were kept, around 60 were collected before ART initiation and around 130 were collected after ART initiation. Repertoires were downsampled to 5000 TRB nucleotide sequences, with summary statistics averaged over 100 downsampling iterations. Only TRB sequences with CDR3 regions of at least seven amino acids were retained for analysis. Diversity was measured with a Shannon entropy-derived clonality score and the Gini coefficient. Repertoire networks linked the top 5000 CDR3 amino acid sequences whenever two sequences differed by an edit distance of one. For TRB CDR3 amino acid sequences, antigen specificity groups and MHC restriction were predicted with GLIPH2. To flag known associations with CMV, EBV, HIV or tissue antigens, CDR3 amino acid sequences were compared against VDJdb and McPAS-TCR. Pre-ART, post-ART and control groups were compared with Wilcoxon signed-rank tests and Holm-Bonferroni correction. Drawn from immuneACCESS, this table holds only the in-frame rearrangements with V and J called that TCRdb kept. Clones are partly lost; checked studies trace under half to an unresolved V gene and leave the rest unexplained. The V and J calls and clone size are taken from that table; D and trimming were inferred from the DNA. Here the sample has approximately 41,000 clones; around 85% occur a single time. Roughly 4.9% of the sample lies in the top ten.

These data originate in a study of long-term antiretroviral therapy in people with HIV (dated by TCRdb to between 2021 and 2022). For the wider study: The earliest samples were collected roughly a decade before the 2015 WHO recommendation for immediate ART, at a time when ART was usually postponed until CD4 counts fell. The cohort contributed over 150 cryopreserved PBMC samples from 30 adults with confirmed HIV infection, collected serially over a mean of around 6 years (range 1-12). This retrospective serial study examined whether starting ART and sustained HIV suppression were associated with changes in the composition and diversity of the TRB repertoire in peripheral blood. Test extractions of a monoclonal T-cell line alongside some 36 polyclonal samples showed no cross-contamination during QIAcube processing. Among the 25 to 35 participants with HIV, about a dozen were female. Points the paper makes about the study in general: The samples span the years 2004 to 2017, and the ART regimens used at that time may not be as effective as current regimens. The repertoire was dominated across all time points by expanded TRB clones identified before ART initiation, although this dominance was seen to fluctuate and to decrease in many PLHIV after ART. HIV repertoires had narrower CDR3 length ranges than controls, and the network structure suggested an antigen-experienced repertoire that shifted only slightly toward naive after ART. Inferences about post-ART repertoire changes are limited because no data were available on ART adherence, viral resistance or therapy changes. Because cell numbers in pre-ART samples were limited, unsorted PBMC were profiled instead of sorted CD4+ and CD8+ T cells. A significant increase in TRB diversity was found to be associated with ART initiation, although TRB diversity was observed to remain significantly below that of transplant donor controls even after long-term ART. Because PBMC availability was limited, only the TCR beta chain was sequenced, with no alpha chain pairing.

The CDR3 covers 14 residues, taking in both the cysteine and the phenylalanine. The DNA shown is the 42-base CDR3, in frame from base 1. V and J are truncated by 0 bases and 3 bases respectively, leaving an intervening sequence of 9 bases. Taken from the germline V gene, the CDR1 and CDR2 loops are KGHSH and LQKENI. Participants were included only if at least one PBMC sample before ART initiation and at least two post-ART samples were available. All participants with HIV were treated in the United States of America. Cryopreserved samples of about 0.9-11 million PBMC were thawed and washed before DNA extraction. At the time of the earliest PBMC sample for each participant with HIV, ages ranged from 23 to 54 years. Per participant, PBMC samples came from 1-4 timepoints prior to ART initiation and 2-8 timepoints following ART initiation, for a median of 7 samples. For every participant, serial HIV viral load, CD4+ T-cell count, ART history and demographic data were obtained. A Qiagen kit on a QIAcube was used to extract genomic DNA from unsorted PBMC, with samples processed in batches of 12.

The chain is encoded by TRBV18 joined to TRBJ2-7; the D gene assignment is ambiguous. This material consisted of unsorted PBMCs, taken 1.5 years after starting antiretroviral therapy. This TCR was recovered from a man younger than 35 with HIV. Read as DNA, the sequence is TGTGCCAGCTCACCACCGTCGGGTTACTACGAGCAGTACTTC. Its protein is CASSPPSGYYEQYF. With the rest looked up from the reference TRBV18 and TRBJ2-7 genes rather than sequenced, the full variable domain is NAGVMQNPRHLVRRRGQEARLRCSPMKGHSHVYWYRQLPEEGLKFMVYLQKENIIDESGMPKERFSAEFPKEGPSILRIQQVVRGDSAAYFCASSPPSGYYEQYFGPGTRLTVT.